In its sample, the clone carrying this T cell receptor beta chain was seen many times. The trim removed 4 bases at V and 2 bases at J, leaving 4 bases unmatched. Germline CDR1 SGHRS, CDR2 YFSETQ. The CDR3 has 14 amino acids. Preparing the TCRbeta library involved the use of unique molecular identifiers. MiXCR, applied by TCRdb to the PCR reads, yields one record per CDR3 protein. This sample has some 250,000 distinct CDR3 sequences, with approximately 12% found just once. These data belong to a study of T-cell reconstitution after alpha-beta-depleted transplantation in children. This TCR was sampled from a human donor who donated a stem cell graft to a child with acute lymphoblastic leukemia. The chain carries TRBV5-1 and TRBJ2-3; 7 nucleotides align to TRBD2. The sequenced sample was PBMCs from the stem cell graft donor, obtained from the stem cell graft. The CDR3 region is CASSRGDFTDTQYF. In DNA form, the CDR3 reads TGCGCCAGCAGCCGGGGGGACTTCACAGATACGCAGTATTTT.